This entry concerns a single TCR beta chain. The antigen is unknown. Researchers made TCR beta libraries by using iRepertoire HTBI primers and running Arm-PCR on CDR3 regions. One entry per CDR3 protein results from TCRdb running MiXCR on the multiplex PCR reads. The repertoire has 650,000 to 700,000 distinct CDR3 sequences, 25% to 30% of them found once; the top ten carry roughly 46%. Germline V lookup: CDR1 MNHEY, CDR2 SVGAGI. This CDR3 comprises 16 residues. With 4 bases removed from V and 0 bases from J, the gap between germline ends came to 10 bases. Time point of the sample: persistent/refractory GD, antithyroid drugs over 5 years with positive TRAb. Following extraction of RNA from PBMCs, that RNA was used to make the TCR library. These data are taken from a study of regulatory T cells in long-lasting Graves disease. About the research overall: More than 5 years of antithyroid drugs with positive TSH receptor antibodies defined persistent Graves' disease. Study observations and caveats: Relative to new patients (roughly 970), persistent patients exhibited greater sharing of public clonotypes (over 2,500).

The TCR sequence derives from a female donor with Graves disease. The sample in question was peripheral blood mononuclear cells (PBMCs), obtained when the disease was refractory, from a patient treated with antithyroid drugs. This chain connects TRBV6-5 to TRBJ1-6; D is perhaps TRBD1 (5 bases). This CDR3 is CASSFPGSSYNSPLHF. CDR3 DNA: TGTGCCAGCAGTTTCCCAGGGAGCTCCTATAATTCACCCCTCCACTTT.